These 14 T cell receptor beta chains originate from one sample sequenced in a study of blood T cells in healthy people across ages. The second PCR ran roughly 6 to 11 cycles with a sample-barcoded 5' primer and J-beta primers. Via MiXCR, TCRdb re-called the 5' RACE reads, giving one row per CDR3 protein. The sample yields 890,000 or so distinct CDR3 sequences, around 62% seen once. Input material: blood. Receptors were obtained from a man aged 30 to 45 in good health.

This CDR3 is CASSVPGSDTQYF. CDR3 nucleotide sequence: TGTGCCAGCAGTGTACCGGGCTCAGATACGCAGTATTTT. The chain links TRBV25-1 to TRBJ2-3; no definite D call. V was pared by 4 bases and J by 4 bases, with 9 bases between. Germline V lookup: CDR1 MGHDK, CDR2 SYGVNS. The length of the CDR3 is 13 residues.

This clonotype showed up just a few times. This rearrangement joins TRBV7-2 to TRBJ1-5; D might be TRBD1 (5 bases). Germline lookup yields CDR1 SGHTA and CDR2 FQGNSA. This CDR3 has 14 amino acids. Trimming stripped 5 bases from V and 0 bases from J, with 8 bases between. As DNA, the CDR3 is TGTGCCAGCAGCCGTGACAGTAGCAATCAGCCCCAGCATTTT. This translates into CASSRDSSNQPQHF.

This chain uses TRBV24-1 with TRBJ1-1; D gene unclear. V gave up 5 bases and J gave up 1 base, with 4 bases separating them. The CDR3 length is 12 residues. Germline lookup yields CDR1 KGHDR and CDR2 SFDVKD. The CDR3 protein is CATSGGNTEAFF. The CDR3 DNA sequence: TGTGCCACCAGTGGGGGGAACACTGAAGCTTTCTTT.

The rearrangement links TRBV10-3 to TRBJ2-3, with 10 bases identical to TRBD2. The CDR3 extends over 20 amino acids. CDR1 and CDR2 from the germline V gene are ENHRY and SYGVKD. The J segment lost 2 bases and the V segment lost 7 bases, leaving 21 bases of the junction unmatched. CDR3 amino acids: CAITGGLRGTSGDYTDTQYF. Written as DNA, the CDR3 is TGTGCCATCACTGGTGGACTCCGGGGAACTAGCGGGGACTACACAGATACGCAGTATTTT.

V and J are TRBV4-1 and TRBJ2-5; 12 nucleotides align to TRBD1. J lost 5 bases, V lost 3 bases, and 4 bases had no gene match. The CDR3 sequence is 15 residues long. CDR1 is MGHRA, CDR2 YSYEKL, per germline. The CDR3 protein is CASSQGQGAWETQYF. CDR3 sequence (DNA): TGCGCCAGCAGCCAGGGACAGGGGGCGTGGGAGACCCAGTACTTC.

The rearrangement joins TRBV10-3 to TRBJ2-6, with D tentatively TRBD2 (5 bases). Germline CDR1 reads ENHRY; CDR2 reads SYGVKD. The V end lost 3 bases, the J end lost 0 bases, and 18 bases lay between the germline ends. The CDR3 loop spans 19 amino acids. This chain's CDR3 is CAISELSGLSISGANVLTF. As DNA, the CDR3 is TGTGCCATCAGTGAATTGTCTGGACTTTCGATCTCTGGGGCCAACGTCCTGACTTTC.

The rearrangement links TRBV29-1 to TRBJ2-7, with a tentative D call TRBD2 (6 bases). Trimming stripped 6 bases from V and 2 bases from J, with 23 bases between. The CDR3 has 16 amino acids. The germline gives CDR1 SQVTM, CDR2 ANQGSEA. This CDR3 is CSVAPHGGYGTYEQYF. CDR3 in DNA: TGCAGCGTAGCACCCCATGGAGGGTATGGGACCTACGAGCAGTACTTC.

The rearrangement links TRBV10-3 to TRBJ2-2; D assignment may be TRBD1 or TRBD2 (9 bases each). The CDR3 contains 15 residues. V shed 8 bases and J shed 9 bases, with 22 bases lying between them. The V gene's germline CDR1 is ENHRY and CDR2 SYGVKD. The chain's CDR3 is CAIASGDREGRELFF. CDR3 DNA: TGTGCCATCGCTAGCGGGGACAGGGAGGGCCGGGAGCTGTTTTTT.

This clonotype was seen more than once but under ten times. The gene calls are TRBV4-2 and TRBJ2-1; possibly TRBD1 or TRBD2 for D (6 bases each). This CDR3 is built from 16 residues. Trimming removed 0 bases from V and 9 bases from J, with 18 bases in between. CDR1 is LGHNA and CDR2 is YNFKEQ in the germline V gene. Here the CDR3 DNA reads TGTGCCAGCAGCCAAGATGCCCTAGCGAGGGGGACTGAGCAGTTCTTC. This codes for CASSQDALARGTEQFF.

The J gene is TRBJ2-1, the V gene TRBV7-2; D might be TRBD2 (5 bases). The CDR3 sequence is 13 residues long. The germline V gene has CDR1 SGHTA and CDR2 FQGNSA. The V and J ends lost 8 bases and 4 bases respectively, with 12 bases between them. This CDR3 is CASSRGDYNEQFF. The CDR3 DNA is TGTGCCAGCTCCCGGGGAGATTACAATGAGCAGTTCTTC. Full variable domain (rest looked up from reference TRBV7-2 and TRBJ2-1): GAGVSQSPSNKVTEKGKDVELRCDPISGHTALYWYRQSLGQGLEFLIYFQGNSAPDKSGLPSDRFSAERTGGSVSTLTIQRTQQEDSAVYLCASSRGDYNEQFFGPGTRLTVL.

The chain couples TRBV4-3 to TRBJ2-4; TRBD2 agrees at 7 bases. Germline CDR1 reads LGHNA; CDR2 reads YSLEER. The V segment lost 0 bases and the J segment 12 bases; nucleotides outside the gene matches: 14. The CDR3 runs to 16 residues. The CDR3 DNA sequence: TGCGCCAGCAGCCAAGATTCTTCGGGAGGCCAGATTTATCAGTACTTC. As protein: CASSQDSSGGQIYQYF.

The J gene is TRBJ1-5, the V gene TRBV7-2; TRBD1 agrees at 10 bases. This CDR3 is 20 amino acids long. Germline-derived CDR1 and CDR2 are SGHTA and FQGNSA. Trimming removed 5 bases from V and 2 bases from J; junction bases left unmatched: 18. The CDR3 nucleotides read TGTGCCAGCAGCCGACGCTACACTAGACAGGGGGCTAAGGGCAATCAGCCCCAGCATTTT. Its translation: CASSRRYTRQGAKGNQPQHF. Looking up the rest from reference TRBV7-2 and TRBJ1-5 gives the full variable domain: GAGVSQSPSNKVTEKGKDVELRCDPISGHTALYWYRQSLGQGLEFLIYFQGNSAPDKSGLPSDRFSAERTGGSVSTLTIQRTQQEDSAVYLCASSRRYTRQGAKGNQPQHFGDGTRLSIL.

This chain links TRBV5-1 with TRBJ1-2; TRBD1 might be the D (6 bases). V lost 4 bases and J lost 6, with 13 bases in between. The CDR3 contains 13 residues. Germline values: CDR1 SGHRS, CDR2 YFSETQ. Written as DNA, the CDR3 is TGCGCCAGCAGCCAGCGGACAGCTGATGGCTACACCTTC. The encoded protein is CASSQRTADGYTF.

The table lists this clonotype with a count of one. This CDR3 is CASSLDPGTGTFGYTF. CDR3 coding DNA: TGCGCCAGCAGCTTGGACCCCGGGACAGGGACCTTTGGCTACACCTTC. The rearrangement joins TRBV5-1 to TRBJ1-2, with 9 bases identical to TRBD1. Germline CDR1 reads SGHRS; CDR2 reads YFSETQ. CDR3 length equals 16 residues. J gave up 7 bases and V 0 bases, and 10 bases lay outside the gene matches. Full variable domain (missing parts from reference TRBV5-1 and TRBJ1-2): KAGVTQTPRYLIKTRGQQVTLSCSPISGHRSVSWYQQTPGQGLQFLFEYFSETQRNKGNFPGRFSGRQFSNSRSEMNVSTLELGDSALYLCASSLDPGTGTFGYTFGSGTRLTVV.